Each of the 16 T cell receptor beta chains below was sequenced from the same sample in a study of blood T cell repertoires in COVID-19. TCRdb's copy holds only in-frame clones and misses some; the assay was immunoSEQ multiplex PCR. The table lists about 220,000 clones, about three quarters of them singletons. Material: peripheral blood. These receptors came from a woman in her sixties or seventies with acute or convalescent COVID-19.

This chain joins TRBV5-6 and TRBJ2-5; 9 bases match TRBD2. Germline V gene data show CDR1 as SGHDT and CDR2 as YYEEEE. The CDR3 loop spans 15 amino acids. The trim removed 6 bases at V and 1 base at J, leaving 7 bases unmatched. CDR3 residues: CASTLTSGGQETQYF. CDR3 bases: TGTGCCAGCACCCTGACTAGCGGAGGCCAAGAGACCCAGTACTTC.

This chain links TRBV5-1 with TRBJ1-2; the match to TRBD1 covers 7 bases. The CDR3 is 15 residues long. Losses at the gene ends were 6 bases for V and 4 bases for J; bases not matched to a gene: 12. CDR1 SGHRS and CDR2 YFSETQ come from the germline V gene. The CDR3 region has the DNA TGCGCCAGCACTCCCGGAGGGGGACAGATCTATGGCTACACCTTC. Encoded protein: CASTPGGGQIYGYTF.

The chain is built from TRBV19 and TRBJ2-1; no clear D gene. V dropped 5 bases and J dropped 0 bases, with 14 bases sitting between them. The CDR3 totals 16 residues. The V gene's germline CDR1 is LNHDA and CDR2 SQIVND (reference sequence). CDR3 amino acids: CASSLRPDSSYNEQFF. In DNA form, the CDR3 reads TGTGCCAGTAGTCTTCGGCCCGACTCCTCCTACAATGAGCAGTTCTTC. Filled out from reference TRBV19 and TRBJ2-1, the complete variable domain reads DGGITQSPKYLFRKEGQNVTLSCEQNLNHDAMYWYRQDPGQGLRLIYYSQIVNDFQKGDIAEGYSVSREKKESFPLTVTSAQKNPTAFYLCASSLRPDSSYNEQFFGPGTRLTVL.

The V gene is TRBV6-5, the J gene TRBJ2-5, with a tentative D call TRBD1 (6 bases). V lost 7 bases, J lost 5 bases, and 17 bases lay in between. This CDR3 spans 14 amino acids. The germline gives CDR1 MNHEY, CDR2 SVGAGI. The CDR3 reads CASTPAGAGETQYF. DNA of the CDR3: TGTGCCAGCACTCCCGCAGGGGCTGGGGAGACCCAGTACTTC.

The chain couples TRBV30 to TRBJ1-1; D gene uncertain. Germline V lookup: CDR1 GTSNPN, CDR2 SVGIG (reference sequence). CDR3 size: 14 residues. V dropped 4 bases and J dropped 1 base, with 13 bases sitting between them. Here the CDR3 reads CAWTTFTRNTEAFF. CDR3 DNA: TGTGCCTGGACCACCTTTACCAGGAACACTGAAGCTTTCTTT. The variable domain in full, completed from reference TRBV30 and TRBJ1-1, reads SQTIHQWPATLVQPVGSPLSLECTVEGTSNPNLYWYRQAAGRGLQLLFYSVGIGQISSEVPQNLSASRPQDRQFILSSKKLLLSDSGFYLCAWTTFTRNTEAFFGQGTRLTVV.

J is TRBJ2-1 and V is TRBV6-1; weak D call: TRBD1 (5 bases). Germline V CDR1 and CDR2: MNHNS, SASEGT. The CDR3 has 15 residues. V gave up 2 bases and J gave up 4 bases, with 12 bases separating them. The CDR3 DNA follows: TGTGCCAGCAGTGAACTGACAGCGCTTTACAATGAGCAGTTCTTC. Its translation is CASSELTALYNEQFF.

V and J are TRBV6-2 or TRBV6-3 and TRBJ1-2, with 7 bases that match TRBD1. There are 16 residues in the CDR3. The V and J ends lost 2 bases and 8 bases, in that order; junction bases with no gene match: 14. Germline V lookup: CDR1 MNHEY, CDR2 SVGEGT. The CDR3 reads CASSYQLRDSASGYTF. The CDR3 nucleotides read TGTGCCAGCAGTTACCAGTTAAGGGACAGCGCTAGCGGCTACACCTTC.

The chain carries TRBV5-1 and TRBJ2-1; D is uncertain. Trimming took off 1 base at V and 0 bases at J, with 5 bases between the two ends. The V gene's germline CDR1 is SGHRS and CDR2 YFSETQ. The CDR3 spans 14 residues. In DNA form, the CDR3 reads TGCGCCAGCAGCTTGACAAGCTCCTACAATGAGCAGTTCTTC. Protein: CASSLTSSYNEQFF.

The chain uses TRBV28 and TRBJ1-6; unclear D gene. Trimming stripped 4 bases from V and 10 bases from J, with 8 bases between. The CDR3 spans 12 residues. The V gene's germline CDR1 is MDHEN and CDR2 SYDVKM. The chain's CDR3 is CASSSEPSPLHF. The DNA for the CDR3 is TGTGCCAGCAGTTCAGAACCGTCACCCCTCCACTTT. The entire variable domain, with the rest obtained from reference TRBV28 and TRBJ1-6, is as follows: DVKVTQSSRYLVKRTGEKVFLECVQDMDHENMFWYRQDPGLGLRLIYFSYDVKMKEKGDIPEGYSVSREKKERFSLILESASTNQTSMYLCASSSEPSPLHFGNGTRLTVT.

The V and J genes are TRBV5-1 and TRBJ1-2, with TRBD1 matching 7 bases. Germline assignment: CDR1 SGHRS and CDR2 YFSETQ. J gave up 7 bases and V 4 bases, and 10 bases lay outside the gene matches. The CDR3 is made up of 14 amino acids. DNA for the CDR3: TGCGCCAGCAGCCTACAGGGGCTCTCCTCTGGCTACACCTTC. Translation gives CASSLQGLSSGYTF.

This chain links TRBV19 with TRBJ2-1, with 7 nucleotides matching TRBD1. In germline, CDR1 is LNHDA, CDR2 SQIVND (reference sequence). The CDR3 is 14 amino acids. V was clipped by 5 bases and J by 8 bases; unmatched bases: 9. Here the CDR3 reads CASSSGQVDDEQFF. CDR3 nucleotides: TGTGCCAGTAGTTCTGGACAGGTTGATGATGAGCAGTTCTTC. The full variable domain, in which reference TRBV19 and TRBJ2-1 provide the parts outside the CDR3, is DGGITQSPKYLFRKEGQNVTLSCEQNLNHDAMYWYRQDPGQGLRLIYYSQIVNDFQKGDIAEGYSVSREKKESFPLTVTSAQKNPTAFYLCASSSGQVDDEQFFGPGTRLTVL.

The chain recombines TRBV5-1 with TRBJ1-3; 7 bases line up with TRBD1. The length of the CDR3 is 17 residues. In germline, CDR1 is SGHRS, CDR2 YFSETQ. J lost 2 bases, V lost 0 bases, and 8 bases had no gene match. The CDR3: CASSLAQGEIAGNTIYF. The CDR3 DNA follows: TGCGCCAGCAGCTTGGCCCAGGGGGAAATAGCTGGAAACACCATATATTTT.

V gene TRBV4-1 combines with J gene TRBJ2-5; 9 nucleotides match TRBD1. Germline V lookup: CDR1 MGHRA, CDR2 YSYEKL. After removal of 1 base from V and 4 bases from J, the junction contained 4 bases not matched to a gene. The CDR3 extends over 15 amino acids. In nucleotides, the CDR3 is TGCGCCAGCAGCCAAGCTCGACAGGGGGGAGAGACCCAGTACTTC. It is translated as CASSQARQGGETQYF.

V usage is TRBV7-2 and J usage is TRBJ2-7; TRBD2 matches at 10 bases. Germline lookup yields CDR1 SGHTA and CDR2 FQGNSA. The junction had 7 bases not matched to a gene; V was cut back by 2 bases and J by 6 bases. CDR3 length: 15 residues. Here the CDR3 DNA reads TGTGCCAGCAGCTTAATAGCGGGGGGTGCCGCCGAGCAGTACTTC. Residues: CASSLIAGGAAEQYF.

The gene calls are TRBV20-1 and TRBJ1-2; D not certain. Trimming took 3 bases from V and 10 from J, leaving 9 bases between them. The CDR3 contains 10 residues. The V gene's germline CDR1 is DFQATT and CDR2 SNEGSKA (reference sequence). The DNA of the CDR3 is TGCAGTGCTAGGGGCGTTGACTACACCTTC. It is translated as CSARGVDYTF.

This clone was seen more than once but under ten times. The chain uses TRBV7-2 and TRBJ2-1; TRBD2 might be the D (6 bases). The CDR3 is 15 amino acids. Germline V gene data show CDR1 as SGHTA and CDR2 as FQGNSA. V was clipped by 3 bases and J by 3 bases, with 12 bases between them. In DNA, the CDR3 is TGTGCCAGCAGCTTTGTCCGGGGGAGCTACAATGAGCAGTTCTTC. Translating it yields CASSFVRGSYNEQFF.